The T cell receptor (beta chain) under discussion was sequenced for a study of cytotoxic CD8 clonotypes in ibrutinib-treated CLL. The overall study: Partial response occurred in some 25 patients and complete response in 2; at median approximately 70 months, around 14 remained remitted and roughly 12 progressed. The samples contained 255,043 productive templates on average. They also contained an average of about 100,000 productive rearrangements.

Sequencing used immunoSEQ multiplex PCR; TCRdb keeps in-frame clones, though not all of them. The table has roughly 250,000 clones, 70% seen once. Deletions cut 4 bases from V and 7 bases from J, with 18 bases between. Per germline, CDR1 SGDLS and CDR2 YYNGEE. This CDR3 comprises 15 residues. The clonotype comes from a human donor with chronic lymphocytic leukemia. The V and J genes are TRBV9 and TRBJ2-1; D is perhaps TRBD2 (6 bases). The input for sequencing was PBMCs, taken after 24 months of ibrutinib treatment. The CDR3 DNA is TGTGCCAGCAGCTCCGGGAGCTCCCTAGGAAATGAGCAGTTCTTC. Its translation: CASSSGSSLGNEQFF.